The TCR beta chain under discussion was sequenced for a study of cytomegalovirus exposure and HLA in healthy donors. General observations from the study: The study recorded about 160 TCR beta chains that were cytomegalovirus-associated. A classifier reportedly called cytomegalovirus status with high sensitivity and specificity.

This cohort consisted of healthy bone marrow donors. The PCR used 60 Vbeta and 13 Jbeta primers. Using immunoSEQ multiplex PCR, the repertoire was profiled, and TCRdb retains in-frame clones only, with some absent. Seen here are approximately 170,000 clones, 81% observed once, and the top ten hold roughly 1.4%. As to this clone: The antigen remains unidentified.

V gave up 5 bases and J gave up 2 bases; unmatched junction bases: 1. Germline V gene lookup returns CDR1 LGHNA and CDR2 YSLEER. The CDR3 sequence is 15 residues long. This TCR came from a man between 50 and 59 years old in good health and CMV-seropositive. The sample was PBMCs. V usage is TRBV4-3 and J usage is TRBJ2-1; 12 positions agree with TRBD2. DNA for the CDR3: TGCGCCAGCAGCAGGACTAGCGGGGCCTACAATGAGCAGTTCTTC. It specifies CASSRTSGAYNEQFF.